This passage covers 28 T cell receptor beta chains from one sample sequenced in a study of blood T cell repertoires in COVID-19. Clones were read by immunoSEQ multiplex PCR, and TCRdb kept only the in-frame ones, dropping some. The sample has 200,000 to 300,000 clones; roughly 80% are singletons. Sequencing used peripheral blood. The receptors here all came from a man in his 60s with acute or convalescent COVID-19.

This clone was found a few times. CDR3 residues: CASSKQGRVGELFF. Here the CDR3 DNA reads TGTGCCAGTAGTAAACAGGGAAGGGTCGGGGAGCTGTTTTTT. The gene calls are TRBV19 and TRBJ2-2, with a tentative D call TRBD1 (6 bases). The CDR3 extends over 14 amino acids. V was cut by 4 bases and J by 7 bases, with 13 bases left in between. Germline values: CDR1 LNHDA, CDR2 SQIVND (reference sequence). The variable domain in full, completed from reference TRBV19 and TRBJ2-2, reads DGGITQSPKYLFRKEGQNVTLSCEQNLNHDAMYWYRQDPGQGLRLIYYSQIVNDFQKGDIAEGYSVSREKKESFPLTVTSAQKNPTAFYLCASSKQGRVGELFFGEGSRLTVL.

This clone was picked up one time. The CDR3 nucleotides are TGTGCCAGCAGCGTAGTTGCGGCGAGGGATTCACCCCTCCACTTT. This gives the protein CASSVVAARDSPLHF. The chain recombines TRBV9 with TRBJ1-6; unclear D gene. Germline loops: CDR1 SGDLS, CDR2 YYNGEE. The V end was cut by 0 bases, the J end by 8 bases, with 12 bases between. This CDR3 contains 15 residues.

Here the CDR3 reads CASSQSYGYTF. In nucleotides, the CDR3 is TGTGCCAGCAGCCAATCCTATGGCTACACCTTC. The chain employs TRBV2 and TRBJ1-2; D not resolved. This CDR3 comprises 11 residues. Germline assignment: CDR1 SNHLY and CDR2 FYNNEI. V was shortened by 6 bases and J by 4 bases, with 6 bases between the two germline ends.

V is TRBV2 and J is TRBJ2-5; 7 nucleotides agree with TRBD1. Trimming cost V 6 bases and J 5 bases; bases outside gene matches: 9. This CDR3 has 14 amino acids. CDR1 SNHLY and CDR2 FYNNEI come from the germline V gene. CDR3: CASRRDTGEETQYF. The CDR3 nucleotides read TGTGCCAGCAGACGTGACACAGGGGAGGAGACCCAGTACTTC. The full variable domain, its missing parts supplied by reference TRBV2 and TRBJ2-5, is EPEVTQTPSHQVTQMGQEVILRCVPISNHLYFYWYRQILGQKVEFLVSFYNNEISEKSEIFDDQFSVERPDGSNFTLKIRSTKLEDSAMYFCASRRDTGEETQYFGPGTRLLVL.

The chain has TRBV18 and TRBJ2-1; 7 bases agree with TRBD2. Germline loops: CDR1 KGHSH, CDR2 LQKENI. This CDR3 region has 15 residues. V lost 2 bases, J lost 4 bases, and 5 bases stayed unmatched. The CDR3 region has the DNA TGTGCCAGCTCACCATTAGGACTAGGGTACAATGAGCAGTTCTTC. Its protein product is CASSPLGLGYNEQFF. Together with reference TRBV18 and TRBJ2-1, the CDR3 gives the full variable domain: NAGVMQNPRHLVRRRGQEARLRCSPMKGHSHVYWYRQLPEEGLKFMVYLQKENIIDESGMPKERFSAEFPKEGPSILRIQQVVRGDSAAYFCASSPLGLGYNEQFFGPGTRLTVL.

This clone was seen more than once but under ten times. The same CDR3 is also encoded by other DNA sequences in this sample. The rearrangement links TRBV30 to TRBJ1-6; a weak D match, TRBD1 (5 bases). V lost 3 bases and J 7 bases, leaving 10 bases between the germline ends. Germline V CDR1 and CDR2: GTSNPN, SVGIG (reference sequence). This CDR3 contains 13 residues. The CDR3 region is CAWRGQGNSPLHF. The DNA for the CDR3 is TGTGCCTGGAGGGGTCAGGGAAATTCACCCCTCCACTTT.

The rearrangement uses TRBV27 and TRBJ1-1; D remains unclear. The V gene's germline CDR1 is MNHEY and CDR2 SMNVEV (reference sequence). The CDR3 contains 11 residues. V was clipped by 8 bases and J by 9 bases, with 13 bases between them. The CDR3 nucleotides are TGTGCCAGCGTCAACGGCAGGCAAGCTTTCTTT. Translated: CASVNGRQAFF.

V usage is TRBV19 and J usage is TRBJ2-2; D gene unclear. The germline V gene encodes CDR1 LNHDA and CDR2 SQIVND (reference sequence). The CDR3 has 15 amino acids. V lost 7 bases and J lost 1, with 13 bases in between. The CDR3 reads CASKRQEVNTGELFF. In nucleotides, the CDR3 is TGTGCCAGTAAAAGGCAGGAAGTGAACACCGGGGAGCTGTTTTTT. Supplemented by reference TRBV19 and TRBJ2-2, the full variable domain reads DGGITQSPKYLFRKEGQNVTLSCEQNLNHDAMYWYRQDPGQGLRLIYYSQIVNDFQKGDIAEGYSVSREKKESFPLTVTSAQKNPTAFYLCASKRQEVNTGELFFGEGSRLTVL.

V usage is TRBV7-9 and J usage is TRBJ2-5; maybe TRBD1 (7 bases). The CDR3 sequence is 15 residues long. From germline, CDR1 is SEHNR and CDR2 FQNEAQ (reference sequence). The V gene lost 5 bases and the J gene lost 9 bases, with 22 bases spanning the gap. The DNA for the CDR3 is TGTGCCAGCAGCCTAGGGGGCTGGACAGGAGGGTCCCAGTACTTC. Translated, it gives CASSLGGWTGGSQYF.

As regards this clone: At the DNA level, this CDR3 is encoded by other sequences in the same sample as well. This chain connects TRBV9 to TRBJ2-1; no definite D call. The V gene lost 4 bases and the J gene lost 0 bases, with 5 bases spanning the gap. The CDR3 is 13 residues long. Germline V lookup: CDR1 SGDLS, CDR2 YYNGEE. The CDR3 coding sequence is TGTGCCAGCAGCCCTCGCTCCTACAATGAGCAGTTCTTC. Amino acids: CASSPRSYNEQFF.

This clone showed up just once. The J gene is TRBJ2-5, the V gene TRBV11-2, with 8 bases that match TRBD2. J gave up 1 base and V 1 base, and 2 bases lay outside the gene matches. The CDR3 is 15 residues long. From germline, CDR1 is SGHAT and CDR2 FQNNGV. The CDR3 reads CASSLVAGSQETQYF. The CDR3 DNA follows: TGTGCCAGCAGCTTAGTAGCGGGGAGCCAAGAGACCCAGTACTTC.

The rearrangement uses TRBV15 and TRBJ1-1; TRBD1 is a possible D gene (5 bases). Germline-derived CDR1 and CDR2 are LNHNV and YYDKDF (reference sequence). The CDR3 extends over 12 amino acids. With 6 bases removed from V and 2 bases from J, the gap between germline ends came to 7 bases. The CDR3 DNA sequence: TGTGCCACCAGAGACAGAAACACTGAAGCTTTCTTT. Translated: CATRDRNTEAFF.

V and J are TRBV4-1 and TRBJ2-3, with 11 bases matching TRBD2. With V trimmed by 2 bases and J by 0 bases, 7 bases remained unmatched. CDR1 and CDR2 from the germline V gene are MGHRA and YSYEKL. The CDR3 has 18 amino acids. The CDR3 DNA is TGCGCCAGCAGCCAATACCTAGCGGGGGGACCAAGCACAGATACGCAGTATTTT. Translation: CASSQYLAGGPSTDTQYF.

This clone was seen a handful of times. This chain joins TRBV10-3 and TRBJ1-2; 9 bases match TRBD1. Germline V gene sequence: CDR1 ENHRY, CDR2 SYGVKD. The trim removed 6 bases at V and 2 bases at J, leaving 4 bases unmatched. The CDR3 loop spans 14 amino acids. This CDR3 reads CAIRGTGSNYGYTF. The CDR3 DNA reads as TGTGCCATCAGAGGGACAGGGTCAAACTATGGCTACACCTTC.

This clone was observed a handful of times. This specimen includes other DNA sequences encoding the same CDR3. This sequence joins TRBV28 and TRBJ2-7; 11 nucleotides agree with TRBD1. Germline CDR1 is MDHEN and CDR2 is SYDVKM. The CDR3 length is 14 residues. J gave up 0 bases and V 6 bases, and 1 base lay outside the gene matches. The DNA for the CDR3 is TGTGCCAGCAGAGGGACAGGGGGCTCCTACGAGCAGTACTTC. This codes for CASRGTGGSYEQYF. The variable domain in full, completed from reference TRBV28 and TRBJ2-7, reads DVKVTQSSRYLVKRTGEKVFLECVQDMDHENMFWYRQDPGLGLRLIYFSYDVKMKEKGDIPEGYSVSREKKERFSLILESASTNQTSMYLCASRGTGGSYEQYFGPGTRLTVT.

The CDR3 DNA sequence: TGTGCCAGCAGTTTTAGGACGGGGGTGTTGGGTGGCTACACCTTC. This encodes CASSFRTGVLGGYTF. V is TRBV27 and J is TRBJ1-2; TRBD1 might be the D (5 bases). V was clipped by 3 bases and J by 7 bases, with 18 bases between them. CDR1 is MNHEY, CDR2 SMNVEV, per germline (reference sequence). The CDR3 length is 15 residues.

CDR3 residues: CASSRDRASNQPQHF. The DNA of the CDR3 is TGTGCCAGCAGTCGTGACAGGGCTAGCAATCAGCCCCAGCATTTT. The chain has TRBV6-5 and TRBJ1-5; 7 bases are shared with TRBD1. In germline, CDR1 is MNHEY, CDR2 SVGAGI. This CDR3 is built from 15 residues. Trimming took 5 bases from V and 0 from J; bases not matched to a gene: 4.

The chain recombines TRBV5-6 with TRBJ2-2; TRBD2 matches at 7 bases. This CDR3 comprises 16 residues. Germline CDR1 and CDR2: SGHDT and YYEEEE. Losses at the gene ends were 2 bases for V and 1 base for J; bases not matched to a gene: 5. CDR3 nucleotides: TGTGCCAGCAGCTTACCGGGACTAATGAACACCGGGGAGCTGTTTTTT. Protein: CASSLPGLMNTGELFF.

V usage is TRBV3-1 (or the pseudogene TRBV3-2) and J usage is TRBJ2-1, with no clear D. V lost 4 bases and J lost 0, with 16 bases in between. This CDR3 has 17 residues. Germline V gene sequence: CDR1 LGHDT, CDR2 YNNKEL (reference sequence). Here the CDR3 DNA reads TGTGCCAGCAGCCCCACCTGGAGCGCTAGCTCCTACAATGAGCAGTTCTTC. This gives the protein CASSPTWSASSYNEQFF.

The genes are TRBV24-1 and TRBJ2-3; D gene unclear. The CDR3 loop spans 13 amino acids. Germline V gene lookup returns CDR1 KGHDR and CDR2 SFDVKD. Trimming removed 2 bases at V and 3 bases at J, with 5 bases between. CDR3 sequence: CATSDSFTDTQYF. In nucleotides, the CDR3 is TGTGCCACCAGTGATTCTTTTACAGATACGCAGTATTTT.

The chain links TRBV23-1 to TRBJ1-2; D unresolved. TRBV23-1 is reported as an ORF; its role is uncertain. The CDR3 runs 16 residues. Trimming cost V 8 bases and J 4 bases, with 23 bases left between them. The chain's CDR3 is CASRLPGEVSGYGYTF. The CDR3 bases are TGCGCCAGCCGCCTCCCCGGGGAAGTATCGGGCTATGGCTACACCTTC.

The chain carries TRBV10-2 and TRBJ2-3, with 7 positions matching TRBD2. Trimming removed 5 bases from V and 2 bases from J; junction bases left unmatched: 10. Per germline, CDR1 WSHSY and CDR2 SAAADI. The CDR3 is 16 residues long. The CDR3 protein is CASSPSRTRYTDTQYF. Written as DNA, the CDR3 is TGCGCCAGCAGTCCTTCGAGGACTAGATACACAGATACGCAGTATTTT.

In this sample, this clone turned up once. The gene calls are TRBV11-2 and TRBJ1-6; D is possibly TRBD1 (5 bases). Germline CDR1 reads SGHAT; CDR2 reads FQNNGV. This CDR3 region has 13 residues. V was trimmed by 3 bases and J by 10 bases, leaving 10 bases between them. This CDR3 reads CASSFGGTSPLHF. The CDR3 nucleotides read TGTGCCAGCAGCTTTGGGGGGACCTCACCCCTCCACTTT.

The rearrangement uses TRBV5-8 and TRBJ1-2, with D possibly being TRBD1 (6 bases). The CDR3 consists of 14 residues. With 1 base removed from V and 3 bases from J, the gap between germline ends came to 10 bases. Per germline, CDR1 SGHTS and CDR2 YDEGEE. CDR3: CASSLTGHDYGYTF. CDR3 nucleotide sequence: TGTGCCAGCAGCTTGACAGGGCACGACTATGGCTACACCTTC.

J is TRBJ1-5 and V is TRBV6-2 or TRBV6-3; no definite D call. Germline CDR1 reads MNHEY; CDR2 reads SVGEGT. The CDR3 sequence is 13 residues long. The V and J ends lost 2 bases and 7 bases respectively, with 9 bases between them. The CDR3 region has the DNA TGTGCCAGCAGTTACACGGGGTTCCAGCCCCAGCATTTT. It is translated as CASSYTGFQPQHF.

V and J are TRBV25-1 and TRBJ1-1; 7 bases agree with TRBD1. Germline V gene lookup returns CDR1 MGHDK and CDR2 SYGVNS. The V segment lost 6 bases and the J segment 1 base; nucleotides outside the gene matches: 5. The CDR3 is made up of 14 amino acids. The CDR3 sequence is CASRAQGGNTEAFF. The CDR3 coding sequence is TGTGCCAGCAGGGCCCAGGGGGGGAACACTGAAGCTTTCTTT.

The rearrangement uses TRBV5-1 and TRBJ1-3; D is uncertain. Trimming took off 3 bases at V and 0 bases at J, with 7 bases between the two ends. From germline, CDR1 is SGHRS and CDR2 YFSETQ. The length of the CDR3 is 14 residues. CDR3 region: CASSSGSSGNTIYF. CDR3 DNA: TGCGCCAGCAGCTCTGGGAGCTCTGGAAACACCATATATTTT.

Only a few counts were recorded for this clone. This rearrangement joins TRBV6-5 to TRBJ1-2; D not resolved. The V gene's germline CDR1 is MNHEY and CDR2 SVGAGI. The CDR3 is 14 residues long. The V and J ends lost 7 bases and 4 bases respectively, with 16 bases between them. CDR3 in amino acids: CASTSANSPYGYTF. DNA of the CDR3: TGTGCCAGCACCTCGGCGAACAGCCCCTATGGCTACACCTTC.